This T cell receptor beta chain was obtained from a study of T cell repertoires in aging, cancer and after chemotherapy. The sample holds a few counts of this clonotype. What it recognizes is unknown. The CDR3 is 13 amino acids. Germline V gene lookup returns CDR1 LNHDA and CDR2 SQIVND (reference sequence). Losses at the gene ends were 5 bases for V and 5 bases for J; bases not matched to a gene: 5. Broader study findings: Immunological memory after chemotherapy cannot be judged from the repertoire data. In each cancer cohort, median generation probability increased across chemotherapy, suggesting thymic output rebounded.

Rearranged V-D-J TRB sequences were amplified with a mixed TRB-A/B primer pool. TCRdb redid the calling of the multiplex PCR reads with MiXCR, one entry per CDR3 protein. The sample has just under 6,500 distinct CDR3 sequences, 35% to 45% seen once. Amplification of TCR beta used genomic DNA extracted from peripheral blood. The sequence was obtained from a human donor in good health. The rearrangement uses TRBV19 and TRBJ1-2, with 7 bases fitting TRBD1. Material: blood. CDR3 in DNA: TGTGCCAGTAGTCCATGGGACAGTTATGGCTACACCTTC. This codes for CASSPWDSYGYTF.